A single sample gave rise to the 5 T cell receptor beta chains below, sequenced in a study of blood T cells in healthy people across ages. The authors ran a second PCR of roughly 6 to 11 cycles using a sample-barcoded 5' primer and a J-beta primer mix. TCRdb itself ran the 5' RACE reads through MiXCR, one entry per CDR3 protein. Among about 830,000 distinct CDR3 sequences listed, 55% to 65% were seen once. Material: blood. These receptors were collected from a young man in good health.

In this sample, this clonotype turned up a few times. V usage is TRBV27 and J usage is TRBJ2-7; D is ambiguous. The CDR3 runs 14 residues. In germline, CDR1 is MNHEY, CDR2 SMNVEV (reference sequence). Deletions cut 4 bases from V and 0 bases from J, with 10 bases between. DNA of the CDR3: TGTGCCAGCAGTTGGGCCGCGAGCTCCTACGAGCAGTACTTC. As protein: CASSWAASSYEQYF.

This clonotype was seen more than once but under ten times. The chain employs TRBV9 and TRBJ1-6; 7 nucleotides align to TRBD1. Germline lookup yields CDR1 SGDLS and CDR2 YYNGEE. The CDR3 covers 15 residues. V shed 3 bases and J 7 bases; nucleotides not matched to a gene: 7. The CDR3 loop reads CASSARDSSNSPLHF. For the CDR3, the DNA is TGTGCCAGCAGCGCCAGGGACAGCTCAAATTCACCCCTCCACTTT.

Concerning this clonotype: Since a much larger clone is just one base distant, this may be a read error. The chain carries TRBV4-2 and TRBJ2-4, with unresolved D. V lost 1 base to trimming and J lost 15 bases, with 13 bases between them. CDR1 is LGHNA and CDR2 is YNFKEQ in the germline V gene. This CDR3 is 12 amino acids long. In DNA form, the CDR3 reads TGTGCCAGCAGCCAAGGACCCTACGAGCGGTACTTC. It translates to CASSQGPYERYF.

This chain joins TRBV25-1 and TRBJ2-3; tentatively, D is TRBD2 (5 bases). Germline V gene lookup returns CDR1 MGHDK and CDR2 SYGVNS. CDR3 length equals 15 residues. The germline V and J ends were trimmed by 0 bases and 4 bases, with 11 bases remaining between them. The CDR3, as DNA: TGTGCCAGCAGTGAATACGGGGTCGGGGCAGATACGCAGTATTTT. It specifies CASSEYGVGADTQYF.

The chain uses TRBV12-3 or TRBV12-4 and TRBJ2-3, with TRBD2 matching 10 bases. This CDR3 has 16 residues. With V trimmed by 9 bases and J by 2 bases, 11 bases remained unmatched. DNA for the CDR3: TGTGCCAGTAAGAGGGAGCGGGGGGGAAACACAGATACGCAGTATTTT. It codes for CASKRERGGNTDTQYF.